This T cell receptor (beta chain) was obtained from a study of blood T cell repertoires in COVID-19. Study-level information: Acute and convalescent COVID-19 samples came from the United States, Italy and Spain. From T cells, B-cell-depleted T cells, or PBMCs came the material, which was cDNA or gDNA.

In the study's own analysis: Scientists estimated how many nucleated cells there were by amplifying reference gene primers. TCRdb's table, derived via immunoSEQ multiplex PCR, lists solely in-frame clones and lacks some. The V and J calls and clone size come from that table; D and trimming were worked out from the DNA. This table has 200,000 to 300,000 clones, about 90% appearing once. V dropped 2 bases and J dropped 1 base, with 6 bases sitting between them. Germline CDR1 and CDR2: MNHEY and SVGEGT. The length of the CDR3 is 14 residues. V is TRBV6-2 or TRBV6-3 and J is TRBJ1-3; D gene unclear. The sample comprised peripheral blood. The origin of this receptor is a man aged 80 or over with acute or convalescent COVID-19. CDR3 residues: CASSYTGSGNTIYF. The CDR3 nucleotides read TGTGCCAGCAGTTACACGGGATCTGGAAACACCATATATTTT.